This T cell receptor (beta chain) was profiled in a study of blood T cell repertoires in COVID-19. Study details: PBMCs, B-cell-depleted T cells, or T cells were the source of the cDNA or gDNA that made up the material.

Trimming at V came to 4 bases and at J to 4 bases, leaving 5 bases not matched to a gene. The CDR3 totals 15 residues. Germline V gene lookup returns CDR1 MNHEY and CDR2 SVGAGI. Data came from immunoSEQ multiplex PCR; TCRdb stores just in-frame clones and leaves some out. This sample carries approximately 200,000 clones, approximately 81% of them seen once, and the ten largest clones take about 10%. This receptor was taken from a woman older than 75 with COVID-19, enrolled during active disease. The sequenced sample consisted of peripheral blood. The rearrangement links TRBV6-5 to TRBJ1-2; 11 bases agree with TRBD1. In DNA, the CDR3 is TGTGCCAGCAGTTCGGCCGGGACAGGGGGCTATGGCTACACCTTC. Amino acid sequence: CASSSAGTGGYGYTF.